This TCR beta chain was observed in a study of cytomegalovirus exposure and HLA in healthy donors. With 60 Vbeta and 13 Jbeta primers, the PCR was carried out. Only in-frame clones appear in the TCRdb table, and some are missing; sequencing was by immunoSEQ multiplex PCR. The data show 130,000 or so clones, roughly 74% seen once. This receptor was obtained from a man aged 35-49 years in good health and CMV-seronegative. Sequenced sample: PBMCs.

DNA of the CDR3: TGCAGCGTCATCCTAACAGGGGAATTGGGCTACACCTTC. Residues: CSVILTGELGYTF. This rearrangement joins TRBV29-1 to TRBJ1-2; 7 bases are shared with TRBD1. This CDR3 has 13 amino acids. Germline CDR1 reads SQVTM; CDR2 reads ANQGSEA. V was pared by 6 bases and J by 8 bases, with 12 bases of the junction left unmatched.